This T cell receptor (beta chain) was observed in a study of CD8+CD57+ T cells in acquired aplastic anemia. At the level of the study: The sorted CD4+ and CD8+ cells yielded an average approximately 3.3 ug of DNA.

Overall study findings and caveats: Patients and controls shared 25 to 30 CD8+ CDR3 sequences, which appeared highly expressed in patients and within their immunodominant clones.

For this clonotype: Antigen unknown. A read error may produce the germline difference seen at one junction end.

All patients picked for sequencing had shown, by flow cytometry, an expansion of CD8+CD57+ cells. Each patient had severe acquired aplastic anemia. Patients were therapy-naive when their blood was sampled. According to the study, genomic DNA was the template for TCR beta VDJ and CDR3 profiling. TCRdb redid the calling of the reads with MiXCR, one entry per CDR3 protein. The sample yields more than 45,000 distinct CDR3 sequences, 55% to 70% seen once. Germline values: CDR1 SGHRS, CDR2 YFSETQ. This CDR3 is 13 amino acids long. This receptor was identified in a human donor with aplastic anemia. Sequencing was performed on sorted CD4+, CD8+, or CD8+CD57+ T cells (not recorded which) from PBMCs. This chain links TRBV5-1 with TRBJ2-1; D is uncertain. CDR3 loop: CASKWSGYNERFF. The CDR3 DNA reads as TGCGCCAGCAAATGGTCTGGGTACAATGAGCGGTTCTTC.